This TCR beta chain was sequenced in a study of control samples from healthy donors and cancer patients. The CDR3 has 13 amino acids. V was trimmed by 4 bases and J by 9 bases, leaving 11 bases between them. The germline V gene has CDR1 SGHDT and CDR2 YYEEEE. Sequencing used immunoSEQ multiplex PCR; TCRdb keeps in-frame clones, though not all of them. This sample carries about 140,000 clones, around 90% of them seen once, and the ten largest clones take approximately 6.8%. The chain uses TRBV5-6 and TRBJ1-6, with unresolved D. The receptor was derived from a man younger than 35 in good health. The sample taken for sequencing was blood. Here the CDR3 DNA reads TGTGCCAGCAGCCCGGGAGGAGTTTCACCCCTCCACTTT. It encodes CASSPGGVSPLHF.